This T cell receptor (beta chain) was identified in a study of shared clonotypes between healthy human individuals. Generated by immunoSEQ multiplex PCR, the TCRdb table keeps only in-frame clones and is missing some. The table records 180,000 or so clones, 85% to 95% of them present only once. Turning to this clone: Its antigen remains unknown.

The CDR3 contains 15 residues. Germline V gene lookup returns CDR1 KGHSH and CDR2 LQKENI. The V end lost 0 bases, the J end lost 4 bases, and 13 bases lay between the germline ends. Study results and caveats: Genetic and exposure-history diversity was limited by the small donor number.

The J gene is TRBJ2-7, the V gene TRBV18; D might be TRBD2 (6 bases). The sequenced material came from naive CD4+ T cells sorted from blood. The subset denotes: CD45RA+ positively selected. The sequence derives from a woman in her twenties or thirties in good health. CDR3 in amino acids: CASSPPSRETYEQYF. CDR3 nucleotide sequence: TGTGCCAGCTCACCACCGTCACGGGAGACGTACGAGCAGTACTTC. Together with reference TRBV18 and TRBJ2-7, the CDR3 gives the full variable domain: NAGVMQNPRHLVRRRGQEARLRCSPMKGHSHVYWYRQLPEEGLKFMVYLQKENIIDESGMPKERFSAEFPKEGPSILRIQQVVRGDSAAYFCASSPPSRETYEQYFGPGTRLTVT.